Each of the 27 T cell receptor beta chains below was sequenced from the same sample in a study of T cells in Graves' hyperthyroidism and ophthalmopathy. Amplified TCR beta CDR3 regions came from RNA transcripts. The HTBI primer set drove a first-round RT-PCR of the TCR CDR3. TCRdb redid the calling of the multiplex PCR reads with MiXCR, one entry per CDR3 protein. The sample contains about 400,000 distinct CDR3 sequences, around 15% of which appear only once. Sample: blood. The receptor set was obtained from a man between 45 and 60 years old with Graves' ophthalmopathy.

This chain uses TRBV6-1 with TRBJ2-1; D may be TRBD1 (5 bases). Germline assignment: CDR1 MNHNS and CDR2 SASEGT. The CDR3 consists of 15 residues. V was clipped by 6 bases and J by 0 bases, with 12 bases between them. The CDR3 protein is CASSVLGDSYNEQFF. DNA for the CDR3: TGTGCCAGCAGCGTATTAGGGGACTCCTACAATGAGCAGTTCTTC.

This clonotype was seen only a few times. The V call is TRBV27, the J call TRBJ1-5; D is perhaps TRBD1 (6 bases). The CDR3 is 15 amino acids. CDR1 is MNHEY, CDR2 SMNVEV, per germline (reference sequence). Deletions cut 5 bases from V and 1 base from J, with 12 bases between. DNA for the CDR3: TGTGCCAGCAGTCCTACGGGGGCCAGCAATCAGCCCCAGCATTTT. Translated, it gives CASSPTGASNQPQHF.

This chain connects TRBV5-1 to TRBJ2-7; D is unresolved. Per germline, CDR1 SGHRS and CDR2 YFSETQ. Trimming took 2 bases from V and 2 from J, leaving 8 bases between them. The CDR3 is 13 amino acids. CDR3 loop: CASSFGQTYEQYF. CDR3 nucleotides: TGCGCCAGCAGCTTTGGTCAGACCTACGAGCAGTACTTC. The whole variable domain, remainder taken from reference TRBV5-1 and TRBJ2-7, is KAGVTQTPRYLIKTRGQQVTLSCSPISGHRSVSWYQQTPGQGLQFLFEYFSETQRNKGNFPGRFSGRQFSNSRSEMNVSTLELGDSALYLCASSFGQTYEQYFGPGTRLTVT.

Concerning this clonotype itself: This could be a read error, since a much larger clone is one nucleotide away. CDR3 in amino acids: CASTEALAESVCEQYF. DNA of the CDR3: TGTGCCAGCACCGAAGCTTTAGCGGAGTCCGTTTGCGAGCAGTACTTC. V is TRBV7-8 and J is TRBJ2-7; a weak D match, TRBD2 (6 bases). The germline V gene has CDR1 SGHVS and CDR2 FQNEAQ. There are 16 residues in the CDR3. The germline V and J ends were trimmed by 7 bases and 6 bases, with 25 bases remaining between them.

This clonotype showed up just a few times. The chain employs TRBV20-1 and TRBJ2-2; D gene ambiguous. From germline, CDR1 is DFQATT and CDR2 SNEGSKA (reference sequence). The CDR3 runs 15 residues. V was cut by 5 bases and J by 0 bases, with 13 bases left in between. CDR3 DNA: TGCAGTGCTCCTCAGCTAAAGGCGAACACCGGGGAGCTGTTTTTT. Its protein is CSAPQLKANTGELFF.

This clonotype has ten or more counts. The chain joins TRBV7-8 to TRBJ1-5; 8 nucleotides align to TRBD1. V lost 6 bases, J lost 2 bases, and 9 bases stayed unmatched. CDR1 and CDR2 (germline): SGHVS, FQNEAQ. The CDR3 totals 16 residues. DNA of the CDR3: TGTGCCAGCAGACCCGACAGGGGCGGGGGCAATCAGCCCCAGCATTTT. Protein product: CASRPDRGGGNQPQHF.

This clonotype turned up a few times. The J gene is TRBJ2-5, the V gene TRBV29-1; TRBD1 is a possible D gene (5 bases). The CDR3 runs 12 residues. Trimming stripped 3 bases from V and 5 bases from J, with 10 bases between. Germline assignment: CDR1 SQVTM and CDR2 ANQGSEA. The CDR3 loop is CSVDAGMETQYF. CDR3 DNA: TGCAGCGTTGACGCAGGGATGGAGACCCAGTACTTC.

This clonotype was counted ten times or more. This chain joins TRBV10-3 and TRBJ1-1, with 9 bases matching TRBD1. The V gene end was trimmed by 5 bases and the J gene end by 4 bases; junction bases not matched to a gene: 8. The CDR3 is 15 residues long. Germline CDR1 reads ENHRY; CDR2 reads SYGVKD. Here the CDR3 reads CAISSPGQGSTEAFF. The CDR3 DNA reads TGTGCCATCAGTTCTCCGGGACAGGGAAGCACTGAAGCTTTCTTT.

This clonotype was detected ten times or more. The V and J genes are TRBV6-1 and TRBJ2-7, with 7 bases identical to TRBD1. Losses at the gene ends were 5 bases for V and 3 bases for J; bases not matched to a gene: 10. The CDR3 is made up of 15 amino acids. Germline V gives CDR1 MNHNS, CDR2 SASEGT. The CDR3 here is CASSKTGTANYEQYF. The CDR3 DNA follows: TGTGCCAGCAGTAAGACCGGGACAGCGAACTACGAGCAGTACTTC.

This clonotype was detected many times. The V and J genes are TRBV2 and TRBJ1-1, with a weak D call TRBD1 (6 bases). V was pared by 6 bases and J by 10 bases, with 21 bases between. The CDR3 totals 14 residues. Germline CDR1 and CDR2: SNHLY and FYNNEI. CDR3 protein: CASSGGRGLLGAFF. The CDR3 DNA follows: TGTGCCAGCAGCGGGGGCAGGGGTCTATTGGGAGCTTTCTTT.

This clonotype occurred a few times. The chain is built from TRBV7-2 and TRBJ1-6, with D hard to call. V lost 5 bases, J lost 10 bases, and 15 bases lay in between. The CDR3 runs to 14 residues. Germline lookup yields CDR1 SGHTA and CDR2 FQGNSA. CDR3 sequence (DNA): TGTGCCAGCAGCCCCAGCCAGGTGCGGTCACCCCTCCACTTT. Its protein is CASSPSQVRSPLHF.

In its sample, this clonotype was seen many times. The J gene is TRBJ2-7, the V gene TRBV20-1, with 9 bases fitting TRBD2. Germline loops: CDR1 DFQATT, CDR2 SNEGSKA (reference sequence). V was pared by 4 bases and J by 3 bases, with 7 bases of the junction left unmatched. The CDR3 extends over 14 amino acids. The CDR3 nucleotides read TGCAGTGCTACCATAGCGGGGGAAAACTACGAGCAGTACTTC. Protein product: CSATIAGENYEQYF.

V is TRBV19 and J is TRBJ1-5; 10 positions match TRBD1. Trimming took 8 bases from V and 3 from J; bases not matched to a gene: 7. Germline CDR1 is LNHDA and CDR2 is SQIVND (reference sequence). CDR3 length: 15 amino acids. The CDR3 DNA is TGTGCCAGTGCTCCGGGACAGGGGTACAATCAGCCCCAGCATTTT. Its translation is CASAPGQGYNQPQHF.

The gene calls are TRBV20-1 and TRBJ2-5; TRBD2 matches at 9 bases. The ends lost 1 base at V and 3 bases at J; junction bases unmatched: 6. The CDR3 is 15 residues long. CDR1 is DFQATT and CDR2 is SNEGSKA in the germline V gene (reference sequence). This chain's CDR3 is CSARARAGGKETQYF. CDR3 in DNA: TGCAGTGCTAGAGCTCGAGCGGGAGGTAAAGAGACCCAGTACTTC.

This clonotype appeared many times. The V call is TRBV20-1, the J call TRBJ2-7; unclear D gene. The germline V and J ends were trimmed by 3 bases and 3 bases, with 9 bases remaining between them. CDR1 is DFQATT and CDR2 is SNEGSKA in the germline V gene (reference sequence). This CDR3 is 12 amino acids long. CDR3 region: CSASTGSYEQYF. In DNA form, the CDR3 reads TGCAGTGCTAGTACGGGCAGCTACGAGCAGTACTTC.

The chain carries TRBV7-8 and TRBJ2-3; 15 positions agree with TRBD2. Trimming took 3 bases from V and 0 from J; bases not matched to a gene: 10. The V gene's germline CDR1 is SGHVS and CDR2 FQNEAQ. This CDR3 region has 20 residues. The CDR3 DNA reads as TGTGCCAGCAGCTTGGCCCCGGGACTAGCGGGAGGATTCAGCACAGATACGCAGTATTTT. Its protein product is CASSLAPGLAGGFSTDTQYF.

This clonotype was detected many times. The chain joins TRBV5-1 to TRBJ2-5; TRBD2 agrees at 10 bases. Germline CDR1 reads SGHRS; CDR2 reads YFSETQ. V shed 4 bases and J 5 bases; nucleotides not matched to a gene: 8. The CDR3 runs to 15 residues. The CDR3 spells CASSPGAGGLETQYF. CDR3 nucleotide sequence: TGCGCCAGCAGCCCCGGAGCGGGAGGGCTGGAGACCCAGTACTTC.

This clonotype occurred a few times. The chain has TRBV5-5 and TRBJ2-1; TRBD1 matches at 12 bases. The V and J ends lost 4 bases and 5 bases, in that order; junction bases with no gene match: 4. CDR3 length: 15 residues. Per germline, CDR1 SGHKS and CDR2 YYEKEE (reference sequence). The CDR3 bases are TGTGCCAGCAGCCGGGGACAGGGGGCGAACAATGAGCAGTTCTTC. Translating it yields CASSRGQGANNEQFF. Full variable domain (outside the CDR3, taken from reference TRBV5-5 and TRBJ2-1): DAGVTQSPTHLIKTRGQQVTLRCSPISGHKSVSWYQQVLGQGPQFIFQYYEKEERGRGNFPDRFSARQFPNYSSELNVNALLLGDSALYLCASSRGQGANNEQFFGPGTRLTVL.

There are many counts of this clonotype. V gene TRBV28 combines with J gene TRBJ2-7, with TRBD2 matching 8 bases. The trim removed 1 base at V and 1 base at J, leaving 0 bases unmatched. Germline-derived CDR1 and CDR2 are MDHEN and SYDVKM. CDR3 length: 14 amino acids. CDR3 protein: CASSLSGGSYEQYF. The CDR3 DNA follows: TGTGCCAGCAGTTTATCGGGGGGGTCCTACGAGCAGTACTTC.

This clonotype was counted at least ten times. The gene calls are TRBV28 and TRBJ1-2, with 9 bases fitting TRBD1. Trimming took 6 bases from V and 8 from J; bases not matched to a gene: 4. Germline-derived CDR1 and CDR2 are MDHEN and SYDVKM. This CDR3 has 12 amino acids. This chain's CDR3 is CASRDRGRGYTF. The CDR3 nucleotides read TGTGCCAGCAGGGACAGGGGCCGGGGCTACACCTTC.

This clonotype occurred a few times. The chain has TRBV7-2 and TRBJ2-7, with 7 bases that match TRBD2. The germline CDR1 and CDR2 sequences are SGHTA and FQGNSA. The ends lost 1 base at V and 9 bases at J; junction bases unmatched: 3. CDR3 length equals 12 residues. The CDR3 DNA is TGTGCCAGCAGCTTAGATGGCGGGGGGCAGTACTTC. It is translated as CASSLDGGGQYF.

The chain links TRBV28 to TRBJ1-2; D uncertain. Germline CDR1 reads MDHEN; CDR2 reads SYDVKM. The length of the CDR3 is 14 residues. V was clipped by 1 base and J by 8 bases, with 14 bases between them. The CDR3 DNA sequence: TGTGCCAGCAGTTTATTAAGCCTCTTCGGGGGCTACACCTTC. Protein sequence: CASSLLSLFGGYTF.

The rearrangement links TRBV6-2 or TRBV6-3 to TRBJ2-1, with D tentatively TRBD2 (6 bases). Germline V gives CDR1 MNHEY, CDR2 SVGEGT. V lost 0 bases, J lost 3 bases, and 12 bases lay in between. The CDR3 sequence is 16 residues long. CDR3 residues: CASSYSSGVGYNEQFF. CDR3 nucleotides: TGTGCCAGCAGTTACTCTAGCGGAGTGGGCTACAATGAGCAGTTCTTC.

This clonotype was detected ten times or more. The CDR3 loop reads CASSSRAGGPGELFF. In DNA form, the CDR3 reads TGTGCCAGCAGCAGTCGCGCAGGGGGCCCCGGGGAGCTGTTTTTT. This rearrangement joins TRBV12-3 or TRBV12-4 to TRBJ2-2; 8 bases match TRBD1. Trimming removed 6 bases from V and 6 bases from J; junction bases left unmatched: 9. The CDR3 is made up of 15 amino acids.

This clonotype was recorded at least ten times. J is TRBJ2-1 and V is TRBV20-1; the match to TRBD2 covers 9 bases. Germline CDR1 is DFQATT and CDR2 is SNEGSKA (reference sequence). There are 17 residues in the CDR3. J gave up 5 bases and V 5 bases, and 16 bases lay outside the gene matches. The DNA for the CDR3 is TGCAGTGCTCCCCTTCTGGGACTAGCCTCTTTAGACAATGAGCAGTTCTTC. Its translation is CSAPLLGLASLDNEQFF.

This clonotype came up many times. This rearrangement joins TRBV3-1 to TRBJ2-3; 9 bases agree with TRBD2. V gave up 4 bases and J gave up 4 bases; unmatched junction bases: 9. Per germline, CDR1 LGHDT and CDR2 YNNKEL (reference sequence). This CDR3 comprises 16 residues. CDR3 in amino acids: CASSRRASGNPDTQYF. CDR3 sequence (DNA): TGTGCCAGCAGCCGCCGGGCTAGCGGGAACCCAGATACGCAGTATTTT.

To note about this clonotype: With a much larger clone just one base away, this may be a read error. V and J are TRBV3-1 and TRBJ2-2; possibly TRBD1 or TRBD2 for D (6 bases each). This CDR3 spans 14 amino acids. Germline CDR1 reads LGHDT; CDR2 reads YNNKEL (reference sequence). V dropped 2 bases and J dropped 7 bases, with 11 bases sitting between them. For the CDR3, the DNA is TGTGCCAGCAGCCAACCGGGGGCGGGCGGGGAGCTGTTTTTT. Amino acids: CASSQPGAGGELFF.